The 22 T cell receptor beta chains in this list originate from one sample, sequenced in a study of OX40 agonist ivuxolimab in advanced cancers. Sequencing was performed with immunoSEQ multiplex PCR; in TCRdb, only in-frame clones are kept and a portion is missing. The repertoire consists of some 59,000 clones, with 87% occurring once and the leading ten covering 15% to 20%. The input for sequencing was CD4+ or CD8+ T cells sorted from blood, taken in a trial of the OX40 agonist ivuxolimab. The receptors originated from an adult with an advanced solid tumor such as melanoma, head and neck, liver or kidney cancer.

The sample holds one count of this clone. The CDR3 bases are TGTGCCAGCAGCCCGACTAGCGGGAGAGGGGGAAATACGCAGTATTTT. Amino acids: CASSPTSGRGGNTQYF. The rearrangement uses TRBV7-3 and TRBJ2-3, with 12 positions matching TRBD2. Germline lookup yields CDR1 SGHTA and CDR2 FQGTGA. Trimming took 5 bases from V and 7 from J; bases not matched to a gene: 10. The CDR3 contains 16 residues. Complete variable domain (other parts from reference TRBV7-3 and TRBJ2-3): GAGVSQTPSNKVTEKGKYVELRCDPISGHTALYWYRQSLGQGPEFLIYFQGTGAADDSGLPNDRFFAVRPEGSVSTLKIQRTERGDSAVYLCASSPTSGRGGNTQYFGPGTRLTVL.

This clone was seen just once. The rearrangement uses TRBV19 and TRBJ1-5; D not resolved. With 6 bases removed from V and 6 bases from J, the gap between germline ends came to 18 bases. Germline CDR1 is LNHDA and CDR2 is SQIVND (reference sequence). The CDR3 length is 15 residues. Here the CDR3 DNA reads TGTGCCAGTAGCCTGGACCCAGAAAGTAGTCAGCCCCAGCATTTT. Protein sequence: CASSLDPESSQPQHF.

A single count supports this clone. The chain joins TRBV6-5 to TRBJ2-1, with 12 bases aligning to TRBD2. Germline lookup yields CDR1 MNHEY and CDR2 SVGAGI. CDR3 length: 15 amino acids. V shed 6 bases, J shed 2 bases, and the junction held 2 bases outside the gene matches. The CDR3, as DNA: TGTGCCAGCAGGAGACTAGCGGGAGCCTACAATGAGCAGTTCTTC. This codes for CASRRLAGAYNEQFF.

CDR3 sequence (DNA): TGTGCCAGCAGCTTAGACAGGACTAGCGGGAGCTTTAGCGGGGAGCTGTTTTTT. Encoded protein: CASSLDRTSGSFSGELFF. The chain recombines TRBV7-8 with TRBJ2-2; 13 nucleotides match TRBD2. The junction had 9 bases not matched to a gene; V was cut back by 1 base and J by 7 bases. The CDR3 runs 18 residues. Looked up from germline, CDR1 is SGHVS and CDR2 is FQNEAQ.

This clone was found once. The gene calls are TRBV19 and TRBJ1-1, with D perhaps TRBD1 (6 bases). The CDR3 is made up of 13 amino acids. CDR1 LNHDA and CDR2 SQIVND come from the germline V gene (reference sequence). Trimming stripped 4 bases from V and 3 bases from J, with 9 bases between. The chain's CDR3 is CASSKNRDTEAFF. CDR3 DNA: TGTGCCAGTAGTAAAAACAGGGACACTGAAGCTTTCTTT.

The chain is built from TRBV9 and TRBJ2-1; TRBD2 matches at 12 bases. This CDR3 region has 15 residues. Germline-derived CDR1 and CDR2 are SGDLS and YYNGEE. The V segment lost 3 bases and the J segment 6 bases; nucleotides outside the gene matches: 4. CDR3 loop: CASSALAGGPNEQFF. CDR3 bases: TGTGCCAGCAGCGCCCTAGCGGGAGGGCCCAATGAGCAGTTCTTC.

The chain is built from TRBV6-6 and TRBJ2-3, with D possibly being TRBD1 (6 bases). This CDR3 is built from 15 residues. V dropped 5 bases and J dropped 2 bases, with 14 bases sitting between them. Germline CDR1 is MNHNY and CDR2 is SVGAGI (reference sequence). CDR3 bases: TGTGCCAGCAGTCGACAGGATATTCTCACAGATACGCAGTATTTT. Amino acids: CASSRQDILTDTQYF.

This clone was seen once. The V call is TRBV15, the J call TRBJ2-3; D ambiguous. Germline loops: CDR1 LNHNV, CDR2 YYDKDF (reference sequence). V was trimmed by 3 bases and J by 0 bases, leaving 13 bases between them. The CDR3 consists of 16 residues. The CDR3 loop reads CATSRVLRSSTDTQYF. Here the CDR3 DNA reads TGTGCCACCAGCAGGGTCTTAAGGTCTAGCACAGATACGCAGTATTTT.

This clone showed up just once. The CDR3 spells CASWDRGRNQPQHF. Here the CDR3 DNA reads TGTGCCAGCTGGGACAGGGGGCGCAATCAGCCCCAGCATTTT. The chain couples TRBV27 to TRBJ1-5, with TRBD1 identical over 12 bases. CDR1 and CDR2 from the germline V gene are MNHEY and SMNVEV (reference sequence). V shed 8 bases and J 2 bases; nucleotides not matched to a gene: 1. The CDR3 contains 14 residues.

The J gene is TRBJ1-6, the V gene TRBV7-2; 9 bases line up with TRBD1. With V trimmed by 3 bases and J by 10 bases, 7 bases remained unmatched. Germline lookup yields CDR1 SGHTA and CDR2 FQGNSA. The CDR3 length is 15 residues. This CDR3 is CASSFGTGKISPLHF. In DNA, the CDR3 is TGTGCCAGCAGCTTTGGGACAGGGAAGATATCACCCCTCCACTTT.

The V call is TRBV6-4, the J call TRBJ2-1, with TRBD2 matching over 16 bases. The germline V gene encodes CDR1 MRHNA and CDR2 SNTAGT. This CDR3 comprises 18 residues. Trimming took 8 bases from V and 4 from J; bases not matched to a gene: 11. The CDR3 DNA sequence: TGTGCCAGCGGTGCCAAGGGACTAGCGGGAGGGCAGTACAATGAGCAGTTCTTC. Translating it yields CASGAKGLAGGQYNEQFF.

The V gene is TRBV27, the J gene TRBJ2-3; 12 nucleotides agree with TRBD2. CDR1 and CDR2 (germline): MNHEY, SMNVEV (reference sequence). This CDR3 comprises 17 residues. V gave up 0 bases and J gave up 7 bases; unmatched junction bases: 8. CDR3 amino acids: CASSLSLGLAGQNTQYF. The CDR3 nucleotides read TGTGCCAGCAGTTTATCGTTAGGACTAGCGGGACAAAATACGCAGTATTTT.

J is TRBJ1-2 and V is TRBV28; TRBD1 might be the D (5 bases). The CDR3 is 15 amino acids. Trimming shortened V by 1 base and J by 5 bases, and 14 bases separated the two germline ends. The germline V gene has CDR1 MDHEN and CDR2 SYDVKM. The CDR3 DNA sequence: TGTGCCAGCAGTTTATACGTCCTCTGGGGGTATGGCTACACCTTC. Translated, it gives CASSLYVLWGYGYTF.

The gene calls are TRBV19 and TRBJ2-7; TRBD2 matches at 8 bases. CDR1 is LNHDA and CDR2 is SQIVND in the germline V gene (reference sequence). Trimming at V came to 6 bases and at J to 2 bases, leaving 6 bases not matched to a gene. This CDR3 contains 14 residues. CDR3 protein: CASRDAGGAYEQYF. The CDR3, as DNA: TGTGCCAGTAGAGATGCGGGAGGAGCCTACGAGCAGTACTTC. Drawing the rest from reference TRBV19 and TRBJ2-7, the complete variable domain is DGGITQSPKYLFRKEGQNVTLSCEQNLNHDAMYWYRQDPGQGLRLIYYSQIVNDFQKGDIAEGYSVSREKKESFPLTVTSAQKNPTAFYLCASRDAGGAYEQYFGPGTRLTVT.

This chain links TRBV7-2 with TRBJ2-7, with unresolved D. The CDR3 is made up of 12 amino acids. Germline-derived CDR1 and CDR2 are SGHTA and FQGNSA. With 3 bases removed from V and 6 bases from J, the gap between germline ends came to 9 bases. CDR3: CASSFPLVEQYF. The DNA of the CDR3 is TGTGCCAGCAGCTTTCCTCTCGTCGAGCAGTACTTC.

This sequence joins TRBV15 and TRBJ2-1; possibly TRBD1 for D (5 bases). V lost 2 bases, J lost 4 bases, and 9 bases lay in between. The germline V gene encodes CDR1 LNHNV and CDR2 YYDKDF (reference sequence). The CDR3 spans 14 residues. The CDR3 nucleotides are TGTGCCACCAGCAGACCAGACAGTTACAATGAGCAGTTCTTC. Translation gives CATSRPDSYNEQFF.

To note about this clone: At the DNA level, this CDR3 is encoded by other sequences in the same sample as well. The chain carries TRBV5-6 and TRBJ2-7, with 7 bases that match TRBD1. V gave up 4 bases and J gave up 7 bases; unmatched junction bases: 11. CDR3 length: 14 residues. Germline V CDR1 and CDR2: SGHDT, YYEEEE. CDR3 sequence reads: CASSMIRDRGEQYF. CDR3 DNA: TGTGCCAGCAGCATGATCCGGGACAGAGGAGAGCAGTACTTC.

CDR3 amino acids: CASTVGATPLHF. As DNA, the CDR3 is TGTGCCAGCACGGTCGGGGCGACACCCCTCCACTTT. The chain combines TRBV6-6 with TRBJ1-6, with D possibly matching TRBD1 (5 bases). The CDR3 length is 12 residues. Germline CDR1 reads MNHNY; CDR2 reads SVGAGI (reference sequence). The V and J ends lost 7 bases and 11 bases respectively, with 12 bases between them.

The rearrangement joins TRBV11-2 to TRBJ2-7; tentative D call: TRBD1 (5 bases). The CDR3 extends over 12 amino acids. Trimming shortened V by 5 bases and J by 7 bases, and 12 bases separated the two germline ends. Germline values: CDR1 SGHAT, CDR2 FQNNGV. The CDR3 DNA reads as TGTGCCAGCAGCCGACAGTTAAGGGAGCAGTACTTC. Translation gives CASSRQLREQYF.

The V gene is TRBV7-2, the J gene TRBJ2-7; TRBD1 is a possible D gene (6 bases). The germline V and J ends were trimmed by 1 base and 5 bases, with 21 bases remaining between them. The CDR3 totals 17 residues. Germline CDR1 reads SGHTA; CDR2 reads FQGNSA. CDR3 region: CASSLVPGATIKDEQYF. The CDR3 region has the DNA TGTGCCAGCAGCTTAGTGCCAGGGGCGACTATAAAGGACGAGCAGTACTTC.

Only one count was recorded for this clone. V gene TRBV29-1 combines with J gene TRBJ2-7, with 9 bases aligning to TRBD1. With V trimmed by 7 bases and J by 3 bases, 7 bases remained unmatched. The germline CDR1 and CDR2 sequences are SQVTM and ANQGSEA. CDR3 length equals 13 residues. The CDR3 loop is CSAGQGLVYEQYF. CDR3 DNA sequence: TGCAGCGCGGGACAGGGTCTAGTCTACGAGCAGTACTTC.

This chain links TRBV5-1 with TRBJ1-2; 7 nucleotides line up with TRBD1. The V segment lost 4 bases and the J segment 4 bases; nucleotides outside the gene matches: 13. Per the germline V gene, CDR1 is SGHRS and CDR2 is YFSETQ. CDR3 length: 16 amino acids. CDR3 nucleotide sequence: TGCGCCAGCAGCAGGAGACAGGGAATGACGTCCTATGGCTACACCTTC. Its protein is CASSRRQGMTSYGYTF.